This T cell receptor beta chain emerged from a study of blood T cell repertoires in COVID-19. Study-wide background: Italy, Spain and the United States were the sources of the convalescent and acute COVID-19 samples. PBMCs, B-cell-depleted T cells, or T cells provided the cDNA or gDNA that made up the material.

Per the original methods: Reference gene primer amplification gave estimated nucleated cell counts. Libraries were prepared by immunoSEQ multiplex PCR; TCRdb keeps only in-frame clonotypes and omits some of them. That table is the source of V, J and clone size, and D and trimming were worked out from the DNA. The data show about 190,000 clones, around four fifths seen once. This CDR3 has 16 amino acids. Germline V CDR1 and CDR2: MDHEN, SYDVKM. The trim removed 1 base at V and 3 bases at J, leaving 6 bases unmatched. Specimen: peripheral blood. This receptor was taken from a human donor in a cohort sampled during active COVID-19. The rearrangement uses TRBV28 and TRBJ2-7, with TRBD1 matching 10 bases. CDR3 protein: CASSLFVGQGFYEQYF. CDR3 DNA: TGTGCCAGCAGTTTATTCGTGGGACAGGGGTTCTACGAGCAGTACTTC.